The sequence of this T cell receptor (beta chain) was determined in a study of human T cells and chemical hapten exposure. The study used a library that attached unique molecular identifiers to individual cDNA molecules. Original handling: Per-sample TCR counts ranged from roughly 20,000 to 750,000, median about 100,000. TCRdb called the RACE reads again in MiXCR, with one record for every CDR3 protein. Here the V and J calls rest on TCRdb's processing, not on the authors' analysis. The sample shows approximately 84,000 distinct CDR3 sequences, 10% of them seen only once. This sample's time point: patch test 2, 6 weeks after DPC sensitization. Stated treatment: therapeutic diphenylcyclopropenone sensitization with weekly scalp DPC. Blood draws came before every patch-test application. The CDR3 runs 13 residues. V was clipped by 0 bases and J by 6 bases, with 7 bases between them. CDR1 LGHNA and CDR2 YSLEER come from the germline V gene.

This chain links TRBV4-3 with TRBJ2-3; D not resolved. Sequenced material: whole blood, taken in connection with sensitization to the hapten diphenylcyclopropenone (DPC). The origin of this receptor is a woman aged 25 to 39 with alopecia areata. Some clones in this sample may be carry-over from other donors' samples. As DNA, the CDR3 is TGCGCCAGCAGCCAAGATCGAGGTGATACGCAGTATTTT. Translating it yields CASSQDRGDTQYF.